This T cell receptor beta chain stems from a study of monozygotic twins with inflammatory bowel disease. cDNA synthesis was performed in eight separate reactions for each sample. Template-switch reactions added UMIs with a 6-nucleotide sample barcode. TCRdb processed the 5' RACE reads again and assigns one entry to each CDR3 protein, with no DNA. The sample's table shows about 420,000 distinct CDR3 sequences. CDR3 length: 17 residues. The germline CDR1 and CDR2 sequences are SGHRS and YFSETQ. Study-wide findings and caveats: Clonotypes shared with others were fewer in IBD patients than in healthy twins, especially with disease activity. Healthy co-twins, by inverse Simpson, had higher TCRbeta diversity than their siblings with IBD.

On this clonotype itself: Its antigen remains unknown.

Sequencing was performed on blood. V is TRBV5-1 and J is TRBJ2-2; TCRdb's D gene call, TRBD1, goes unchecked for lack of DNA. The sequence was obtained from a human donor with ulcerative colitis or Crohn's disease, or a healthy co-twin of an affected twin (not recorded which). Here the CDR3 reads CASSYNAGTASTGELFF.